Shown below are 3 T cell receptor beta chains from a single sample sequenced in a study of blood T cell repertoires in COVID-19 (dated by TCRdb to the early 2020s). The library came from the immunoSEQ multiplex PCR assay. The immuneACCESS repertoire file appears here via TCRdb, limited to in-frame rearrangements. These files lack a portion of the clones; in checked studies, under half of the deficit traces to unresolved V genes, and the cause of the others is not known. The sample table records hundreds of thousands of clones; about nine tenths of these occur just once. Together, the top ten hold around 6.5% of the sample. The specimen was peripheral blood. Receptors originate from a woman in her thirties with COVID-19, enrolled during active disease.

The V gene is TRBV7-8, the J gene TRBJ1-1; 8 bases align to TRBD1. Germline CDR1 reads SGHVS; CDR2 reads FQNEAQ. V lost 2 bases and J lost 1; bases outside the gene matches: 6. This CDR3 comprises 16 residues. The CDR3 DNA sequence: TGTGCCAGCAGCTTACCAGGGGGCGCACAGAACACTGAAGCTTTCTTT. This gives the protein CASSLPGGAQNTEAFF.

The CDR3 sequence: CASSLVSGETDTQYF. CDR3 in DNA: TGTGCCAGCAGCTTAGTGTCGGGGGAAACAGATACGCAGTATTTT. The V gene is TRBV11-3, the J gene TRBJ2-3, with D tentatively TRBD2 (6 bases). This CDR3 region has 15 residues. Germline assignment: CDR1 SGHNT and CDR2 YENEEA. Trimming shortened V by 1 base and J by 3 bases, and 11 bases separated the two germline ends.

The chain uses TRBV11-2 and TRBJ2-7, with D perhaps matching TRBD1 (6 bases). The germline gives CDR1 SGHAT, CDR2 FQNNGV. V was shortened by 1 base and J by 2 bases, with 9 bases between the two germline ends. The CDR3 sequence is 14 residues long. The CDR3 protein is CASSLGNRAYEQYV. For the CDR3, the DNA is TGTGCCAGCAGCTTAGGCAACAGGGCCTACGAGCAGTACGTC.